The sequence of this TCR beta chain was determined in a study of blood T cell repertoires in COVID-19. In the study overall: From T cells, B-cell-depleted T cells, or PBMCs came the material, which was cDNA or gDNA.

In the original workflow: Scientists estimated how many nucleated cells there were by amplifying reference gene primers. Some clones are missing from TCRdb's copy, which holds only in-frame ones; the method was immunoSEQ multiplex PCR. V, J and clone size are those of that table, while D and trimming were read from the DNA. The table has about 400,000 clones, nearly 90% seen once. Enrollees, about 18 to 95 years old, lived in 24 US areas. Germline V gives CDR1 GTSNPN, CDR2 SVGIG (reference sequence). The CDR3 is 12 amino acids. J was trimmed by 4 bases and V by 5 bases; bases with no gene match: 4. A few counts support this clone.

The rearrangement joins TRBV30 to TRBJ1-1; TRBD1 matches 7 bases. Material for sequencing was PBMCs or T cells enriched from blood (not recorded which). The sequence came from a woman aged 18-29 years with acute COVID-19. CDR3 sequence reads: CAWGQAGTEAFF. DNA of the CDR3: TGTGCCTGGGGACAGGCCGGCACTGAAGCTTTCTTT. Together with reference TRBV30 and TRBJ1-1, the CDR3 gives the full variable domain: SQTIHQWPATLVQPVGSPLSLECTVEGTSNPNLYWYRQAAGRGLQLLFYSVGIGQISSEVPQNLSASRPQDRQFILSSKKLLLSDSGFYLCAWGQAGTEAFFGQGTRLTVV.